A single sample gave rise to the 6 T cell receptor beta chains below, sequenced in a study of CXCR3-negative and CXCR3-positive naive CD8 T cells. UMI-labeled 5' RACE yielded the TRB cDNA libraries. From the 5' RACE reads, TCRdb lists one entry per CDR3 protein and no DNA. Its table lists 100,000 to 150,000 distinct CDR3 sequences. Sequenced: naive CXCR3- CD8+ T cells from blood. Documented subset: CD45RO-CCR7+CD27+CD95- naive CD8+ T cells lacking CXCR3 (TNR3-). The receptor set was obtained from a human donor in good health. Some clones in this sample may be carry-over from other donors' samples.

V is TRBV29-1 and J is TRBJ1-2; TCRdb outputs TRBD1, but without DNA this stays unchecked. The CDR3 contains 13 residues. Looked up from germline, CDR1 is SQVTM and CDR2 is ANQGSEA. The CDR3 protein is CSVLRGTDYGYTF.

The CDR3 sequence: CATAWGQGVYEQYF. V gene TRBV21-1 combines with J gene TRBJ2-7; the D call of TRBD1 rests on TCRdb alone, since no DNA is present to check it. TRBV21-1 is labeled a pseudogene. The CDR3 loop spans 14 amino acids.

J is TRBJ2-7 and V is TRBV28; the TCRdb call, TRBD2, lacks DNA for checking. The CDR3 is 19 residues long. Germline CDR1 reads MDHEN; CDR2 reads SYDVKM. CDR3 region: CASSLFVLGTSGTTYEQYF. Complete variable domain (other parts from reference TRBV28 and TRBJ2-7): DVKVTQSSRYLVKRTGEKVFLECVQDMDHENMFWYRQDPGLGLRLIYFSYDVKMKEKGDIPEGYSVSREKKERFSLILESASTNQTSMYLCASSLFVLGTSGTTYEQYFGPGTRLTVT.

This sequence joins TRBV20-1 and TRBJ2-7; the D call of TRBD1 rests on TCRdb alone, since no DNA is present to check it. CDR1 DFQATT and CDR2 SNEGSKA come from the germline V gene (reference sequence). The CDR3 totals 15 residues. CDR3 sequence reads: CSARGPGTYLYEQYF.

The rearrangement joins TRBV7-3 to TRBJ1-2; TCRdb outputs TRBD1, but without DNA this stays unchecked. From germline, CDR1 is SGHTA and CDR2 FQGTGA. This CDR3 spans 13 amino acids. The CDR3 here is CASSEWTGGGYTF. Combining the CDR3 with reference TRBV7-3 and TRBJ1-2 gives the whole variable domain GAGVSQTPSNKVTEKGKYVELRCDPISGHTALYWYRQSLGQGPEFLIYFQGTGAADDSGLPNDRFFAVRPEGSVSTLKIQRTERGDSAVYLCASSEWTGGGYTFGSGTRLTVV.

The gene calls are TRBV5-1 and TRBJ1-1. Germline CDR1 and CDR2: SGHRS and YFSETQ. CDR3 length: 12 residues. The chain's CDR3 is CASSLARRKAFF. Looking up the rest from reference TRBV5-1 and TRBJ1-1 gives the full variable domain: KAGVTQTPRYLIKTRGQQVTLSCSPISGHRSVSWYQQTPGQGLQFLFEYFSETQRNKGNFPGRFSGRQFSNSRSEMNVSTLELGDSALYLCASSLARRKAFFGQGTRLTVV.